These 2 T cell receptor beta chains share one sample of origin, sequenced in a study of blood T cell repertoires in COVID-19. The protocol was immunoSEQ multiplex PCR, while the TCRdb copy is restricted to in-frame clones and leaves out a portion. The table has approximately 150,000 clones, approximately 90% seen once. The sample was peripheral blood. The receptor set was obtained from a woman aged 55-70 years with active COVID-19.

The gene calls are TRBV9 and TRBJ1-3; tentatively, D is TRBD1 (6 bases). The germline V gene has CDR1 SGDLS and CDR2 YYNGEE. The CDR3 length is 14 residues. Trimming took off 3 bases at V and 7 bases at J, with 14 bases between the two ends. CDR3: CASSAGQNRNTIYF. The CDR3 DNA reads as TGTGCCAGCAGCGCCGGACAGAATCGGAACACCATATATTTT.

This clone was seen a handful of times. V is TRBV19 and J is TRBJ2-2, with D unclear. With 1 base removed from V and 4 bases from J, the gap between germline ends came to 4 bases. The germline gives CDR1 LNHDA, CDR2 SQIVND (reference sequence). This CDR3 is built from 13 residues. CDR3 amino acids: CASSIGGTGELFF. Written as DNA, the CDR3 is TGTGCCAGTAGTATAGGCGGCACCGGGGAGCTGTTTTTT.